This TCR beta chain comes out of a study of CD8 T cells in Susac syndrome. Study background: About 6 sequenced Susac syndrome patients had clinically active disease, while eight were in remission.

CD8+ and CD4+ blood T cells underwent TCR beta sequencing. About this clonotype itself: Its antigen is not known.

With random hexamers, 0.5 to 1 ug RNA was reverse transcribed. TCRdb reprocessed the immunoSEQ multiplex PCR reads via MiXCR and lists one record per CDR3 protein. The sample lists around 170,000 distinct CDR3 sequences, under 95% occurring once. Broader study findings: The CD4+ T cell repertoire of patients with Susac syndrome showed no detectable clonal expansion.

This receptor was taken from a human donor with Susac syndrome. The source material was CD4+ T cells from PBMCs.

The CDR3 DNA reads TGCGCCAGCAGCAGATCGATGGACAGGAACACTGAAGCTTTCTTT. Its protein is CASSRSMDRNTEAFF. V and J are TRBV5-1 and TRBJ1-1; tentative D call: TRBD1 (6 bases). The CDR3 spans 15 residues. The V and J ends lost 4 bases and 1 base respectively, with 14 bases between them. Germline V gene data show CDR1 as SGHRS and CDR2 as YFSETQ.